This T cell receptor beta chain was sequenced during a study of identical twins. The study, taken as a whole, reports: Models came in too low on out-of-frame TCR alpha sharing in monozygotic twins.

The CDR3 length is 13 residues. Germline V CDR1 and CDR2: SGHKS, YYEKEE (reference sequence). Trimming pared 1 base from V and 0 bases from J, leaving 5 bases between. This clonotype was seen only a few times. Its antigen is as yet unknown. TCRdb used MiXCR to reprocess the 5' RACE reads, holding one entry per CDR3 protein. The data contain around 690,000 distinct CDR3 sequences, 21% of them singletons. These data were likewise used in another study, on T cells expressing NK-cell markers. That work states: Serological testing identified seven of the eight sequenced donors as HCMV-seropositive and one as seronegative. Restricting sorting to alpha-beta TCR T cells was achieved in several experiments by an anti-gamma-delta TCR antibody.

The chain recombines TRBV5-5 with TRBJ2-7; D uncertain. This clonotype originated in a woman between 18 and 30 years old in good health. Sequenced: PBMCs. The CDR3 spells CASSLWISYEQYF. In DNA, the CDR3 is TGTGCCAGCAGCTTGTGGATCTCCTACGAGCAGTACTTC.